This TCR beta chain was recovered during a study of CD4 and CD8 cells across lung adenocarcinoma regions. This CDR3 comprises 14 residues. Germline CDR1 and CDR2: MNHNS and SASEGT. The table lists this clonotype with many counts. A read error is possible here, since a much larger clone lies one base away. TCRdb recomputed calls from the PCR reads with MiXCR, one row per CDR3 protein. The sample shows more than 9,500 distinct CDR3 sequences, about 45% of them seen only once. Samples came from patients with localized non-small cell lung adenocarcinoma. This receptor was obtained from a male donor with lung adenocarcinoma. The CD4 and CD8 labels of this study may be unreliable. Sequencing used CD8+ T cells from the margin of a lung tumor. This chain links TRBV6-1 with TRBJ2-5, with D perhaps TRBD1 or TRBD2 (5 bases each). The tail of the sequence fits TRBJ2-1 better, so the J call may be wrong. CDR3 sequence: CASSEGGTLETQFF. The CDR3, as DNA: TGTGCCAGCAGTGAAGGTGGGACCCTGGAGACCCAGTTCTTC.